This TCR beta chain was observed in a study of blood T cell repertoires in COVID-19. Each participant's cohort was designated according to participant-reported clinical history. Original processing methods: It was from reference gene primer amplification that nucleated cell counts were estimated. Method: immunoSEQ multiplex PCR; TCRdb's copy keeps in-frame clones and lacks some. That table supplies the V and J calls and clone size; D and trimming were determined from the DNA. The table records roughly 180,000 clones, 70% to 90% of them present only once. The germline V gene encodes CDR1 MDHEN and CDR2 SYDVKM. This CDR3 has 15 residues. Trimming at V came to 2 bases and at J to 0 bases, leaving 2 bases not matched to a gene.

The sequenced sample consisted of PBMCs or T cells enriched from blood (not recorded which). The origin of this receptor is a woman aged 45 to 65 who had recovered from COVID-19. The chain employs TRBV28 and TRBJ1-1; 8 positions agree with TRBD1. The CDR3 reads CASSLGQGVNTEAFF. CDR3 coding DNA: TGTGCCAGCAGTTTAGGACAGGGAGTGAACACTGAAGCTTTCTTT.